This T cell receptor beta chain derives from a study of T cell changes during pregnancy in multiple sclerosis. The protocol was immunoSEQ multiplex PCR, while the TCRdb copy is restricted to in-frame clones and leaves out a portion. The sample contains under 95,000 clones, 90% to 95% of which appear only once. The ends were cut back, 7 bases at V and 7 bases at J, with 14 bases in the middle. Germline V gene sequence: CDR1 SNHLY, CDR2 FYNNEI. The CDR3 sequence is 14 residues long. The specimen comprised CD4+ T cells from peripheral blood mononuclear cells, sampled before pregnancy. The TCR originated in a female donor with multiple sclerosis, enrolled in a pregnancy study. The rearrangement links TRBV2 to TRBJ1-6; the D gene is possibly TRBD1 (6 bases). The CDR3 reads CASTVGRGNSPLHF. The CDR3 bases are TGTGCCAGCACCGTTGGGAGGGGGAATTCACCCCTCCACTTT.